The 19 T cell receptor beta chains below all came from one sample that was sequenced in a study of cytomegalovirus exposure and HLA in healthy donors. The study ran its PCR with 60 Vbeta and 13 Jbeta primers. Repertoires were generated with immunoSEQ multiplex PCR, while TCRdb's copy carries only in-frame clones and drops some. The sample holds about 200,000 clones. The sequencing sample was made of PBMCs. All receptors derive from a man aged 30 to 45 in good health and CMV-seronegative.

The chain uses TRBV4-1 and TRBJ2-5; TRBD1 aligns across 7 bases. With the DNA end fitting TRBJ2-7 better, the J assignment may be wrong. The CDR3 runs to 16 residues. CDR1 is MGHRA, CDR2 YSYEKL, per germline. The DNA of the CDR3 is TGCGCCAGCAGCCAAAAAGACAGGGCGTCAACCTACGAGCAGTACTTC. It translates to CASSQKDRASTYEQYF.

This chain connects TRBV6-5 to TRBJ2-7; 10 bases match TRBD1. The trim removed 2 bases at V and 7 bases at J, leaving 5 bases unmatched. Looked up from germline, CDR1 is MNHEY and CDR2 is SVGAGI. The CDR3 runs 14 residues. CDR3 residues: CASSYGTGAGEQYF. The CDR3 DNA sequence: TGTGCCAGCAGTTACGGGACAGGGGCCGGGGAGCAGTACTTC.

The chain uses TRBV19 and TRBJ1-1; D is unclear. The CDR3 consists of 14 residues. In germline, CDR1 is LNHDA, CDR2 SQIVND (reference sequence). The germline V and J ends were trimmed by 2 bases and 8 bases, with 15 bases remaining between them. CDR3 protein: CASSIIRTSGEAFF. CDR3 DNA: TGTGCCAGTAGTATAATACGGACCTCGGGGGAAGCTTTCTTT.

V is TRBV2 and J is TRBJ1-2, with 9 bases identical to TRBD1. The germline gives CDR1 SNHLY, CDR2 FYNNEI. This CDR3 has 15 amino acids. Trimming took 3 bases from V and 4 from J; bases not matched to a gene: 6. The CDR3 reads CASSELTGGAYGYTF. The CDR3 nucleotides read TGTGCCAGCAGTGAGCTAACAGGGGGCGCCTATGGCTACACCTTC.

The chain has TRBV2 and TRBJ1-2; D is undetermined. The CDR3 sequence is 17 residues long. The germline V gene encodes CDR1 SNHLY and CDR2 FYNNEI. Trimming left V 1 base short and J 4 bases short, with 19 bases between. The CDR3: CASSEGFRRRLGYGYTF. In DNA, the CDR3 is TGTGCCAGCAGTGAAGGGTTCAGGCGGAGGCTTGGCTATGGCTACACCTTC.

CDR3 nucleotides: TGTGCCAGCAGTGGCCCCCCGATCGGCTATGGCTACACCTTC. Its translation is CASSGPPIGYGYTF. The chain recombines TRBV2 with TRBJ1-2; D call uncertain. CDR1 is SNHLY, CDR2 FYNNEI, per germline. V shed 4 bases and J shed 4 bases, with 13 bases lying between them. This CDR3 contains 14 residues. Based on the CDR3 plus reference TRBV2 and TRBJ1-2, the full variable domain is EPEVTQTPSHQVTQMGQEVILRCVPISNHLYFYWYRQILGQKVEFLVSFYNNEISEKSEIFDDQFSVERPDGSNFTLKIRSTKLEDSAMYFCASSGPPIGYGYTFGSGTRLTVV.

J is TRBJ2-3 and V is TRBV5-1; TRBD2 aligns across 9 bases. V trimming: 0 bases; J trimming: 4 bases; junction bases outside the gene matches: 3. This CDR3 contains 15 residues. CDR1 and CDR2 (germline): SGHRS, YFSETQ. The CDR3 reads CASSLASGNADTQYF. In DNA form, the CDR3 reads TGCGCCAGCAGCTTGGCTAGCGGGAACGCAGATACGCAGTATTTT. The whole variable domain, filled in from reference TRBV5-1 and TRBJ2-3, reads KAGVTQTPRYLIKTRGQQVTLSCSPISGHRSVSWYQQTPGQGLQFLFEYFSETQRNKGNFPGRFSGRQFSNSRSEMNVSTLELGDSALYLCASSLASGNADTQYFGPGTRLTVL.

V is TRBV27 and J is TRBJ1-1, with 8 bases identical to TRBD1. Germline assignment: CDR1 MNHEY and CDR2 SMNVEV (reference sequence). The J segment lost 2 bases and the V segment lost 6 bases, leaving 5 bases of the junction unmatched. This CDR3 contains 14 residues. The CDR3: CASSRGQVNTEAFF. CDR3 DNA: TGTGCCAGCAGCCGGGGACAGGTTAACACTGAAGCTTTCTTT.

This rearrangement joins TRBV5-1 to TRBJ2-7, with 7 bases identical to TRBD2. Germline V gene data show CDR1 as SGHRS and CDR2 as YFSETQ. The CDR3 runs to 14 residues. V was pared by 4 bases and J by 3 bases, with 7 bases of the junction left unmatched. The CDR3 protein is CASSPGGGDYEQYF. CDR3 coding DNA: TGCGCCAGCAGCCCCGGTGGGGGGGACTACGAGCAGTACTTC. The full variable domain, in which reference TRBV5-1 and TRBJ2-7 provide the parts outside the CDR3, is KAGVTQTPRYLIKTRGQQVTLSCSPISGHRSVSWYQQTPGQGLQFLFEYFSETQRNKGNFPGRFSGRQFSNSRSEMNVSTLELGDSALYLCASSPGGGDYEQYFGPGTRLTVT.

This sequence joins TRBV7-9 and TRBJ2-2; D may be TRBD2 (6 bases). The CDR3 covers 16 residues. V lost 5 bases to trimming and J lost 5 bases, with 18 bases between them. CDR1 is SEHNR, CDR2 FQNEAQ, per germline (reference sequence). CDR3 sequence: CASSTPGREVTGELFF. The DNA for the CDR3 is TGTGCCAGCAGCACGCCCGGCAGGGAGGTGACCGGGGAGCTGTTTTTT.

This chain uses TRBV7-8 with TRBJ1-3, with D perhaps TRBD1 (5 bases). CDR1 SGHVS and CDR2 FQNEAQ come from the germline V gene. Trimming left V 0 bases short and J 2 bases short, with 11 bases between. The CDR3 totals 16 residues. The CDR3 DNA sequence: TGTGCCAGCAGCTTAGCGCAGGGCTACCCTGGAAACACCATATATTTT. Its protein is CASSLAQGYPGNTIYF.

Worth noting for this clone: Germline and junction disagree at one end, which may indicate a read error. V gene TRBV7-9 combines with J gene TRBJ1-3; D is unclear. CDR1 is SEHNR, CDR2 FQNEAQ, per germline (reference sequence). The CDR3 is 12 residues long. Written as DNA, the CDR3 is TGCGGGGAGGGAAGCTCTGGAAACACCATATATTTT. Translated, it gives CGEGSSGNTIYF.

This rearrangement joins TRBV7-2 to TRBJ2-5; 8 bases map to TRBD1. Germline V lookup: CDR1 SGHTA, CDR2 FQGNSA. The CDR3 is made up of 17 amino acids. The ends lost 5 bases at V and 4 bases at J; junction bases unmatched: 15. The CDR3 region is CASSPEAKGTGGETQYF. CDR3 coding DNA: TGTGCCAGCAGCCCAGAGGCTAAAGGGACAGGAGGAGAGACCCAGTACTTC.

The DNA for the CDR3 is TGTGCCAGTAGTATGGTATCGCAGGGGGCGTTTATGGACTATGGCTACACCTTC. This translates into CASSMVSQGAFMDYGYTF. The chain joins TRBV19 to TRBJ1-2; 8 positions match TRBD1. The CDR3 runs 18 residues. The V gene end was trimmed by 3 bases and the J gene end by 3 bases; junction bases not matched to a gene: 15. CDR1 LNHDA and CDR2 SQIVND come from the germline V gene (reference sequence). The full variable domain, with the rest looked up from reference TRBV19 and TRBJ1-2, is DGGITQSPKYLFRKEGQNVTLSCEQNLNHDAMYWYRQDPGQGLRLIYYSQIVNDFQKGDIAEGYSVSREKKESFPLTVTSAQKNPTAFYLCASSMVSQGAFMDYGYTFGSGTRLTVV.

The chain carries TRBV20-1 and TRBJ2-7; no reliable D call. The CDR3 runs 11 residues. Trimming removed 4 bases from V and 0 bases from J, with 4 bases in between. CDR1 and CDR2 (germline): DFQATT, SNEGSKA (reference sequence). The CDR3 sequence: CSAILSYEQYF. CDR3 DNA: TGCAGTGCTATCCTCTCCTACGAGCAGTACTTC.

The chain carries TRBV11-2 and TRBJ1-2; D unclear. CDR1 SGHAT and CDR2 FQNNGV come from the germline V gene. Between the trimmed V and J ends, which lost 2 bases and 4 bases, there was a span of 17 bases. This CDR3 is 16 amino acids long. The CDR3 loop is CASSLTSVAGSYGYTF. The CDR3 nucleotides read TGTGCCAGCAGCTTAACGAGTGTGGCAGGCAGCTATGGCTACACCTTC. Supplemented by reference TRBV11-2 and TRBJ1-2, the full variable domain reads EAGVAQSPRYKIIEKRQSVAFWCNPISGHATLYWYQQILGQGPKLLIQFQNNGVVDDSQLPKDRFSAERLKGVDSTLKIQPAKLEDSAVYLCASSLTSVAGSYGYTFGSGTRLTVV.

The gene calls are TRBV11-2 and TRBJ2-7; 8 bases line up with TRBD2. With 3 bases clipped from V and 4 bases from J, the junction kept 5 bases outside the gene matches. The germline gives CDR1 SGHAT, CDR2 FQNNGV. CDR3 length: 14 amino acids. The DNA for the CDR3 is TGTGCCAGCAGCTTGACGGGGGGGCCATACGAGCAGTACTTC. Translated, it gives CASSLTGGPYEQYF.

The chain combines TRBV19 with TRBJ1-5; D may be TRBD1 (5 bases). Trimming removed 6 bases at V and 0 bases at J, with 18 bases between. This CDR3 is built from 17 residues. The germline V gene has CDR1 LNHDA and CDR2 SQIVND (reference sequence). In DNA form, the CDR3 reads TGTGCCAGTAGGGCAGGGATCCAGTATAATAGCAATCAGCCCCAGCATTTT. The encoded protein is CASRAGIQYNSNQPQHF.

CDR3 nucleotides: TGTGCCAGCAGTTTATCGGCGGGAGGGCTATGGAATGAGCAGTTCTTC. This encodes CASSLSAGGLWNEQFF. This chain connects TRBV27 to TRBJ2-1; 9 bases fit TRBD2. CDR3 size: 16 residues. Germline V lookup: CDR1 MNHEY, CDR2 SMNVEV (reference sequence). Trimming cost V 0 bases and J 7 bases; bases outside gene matches: 7.